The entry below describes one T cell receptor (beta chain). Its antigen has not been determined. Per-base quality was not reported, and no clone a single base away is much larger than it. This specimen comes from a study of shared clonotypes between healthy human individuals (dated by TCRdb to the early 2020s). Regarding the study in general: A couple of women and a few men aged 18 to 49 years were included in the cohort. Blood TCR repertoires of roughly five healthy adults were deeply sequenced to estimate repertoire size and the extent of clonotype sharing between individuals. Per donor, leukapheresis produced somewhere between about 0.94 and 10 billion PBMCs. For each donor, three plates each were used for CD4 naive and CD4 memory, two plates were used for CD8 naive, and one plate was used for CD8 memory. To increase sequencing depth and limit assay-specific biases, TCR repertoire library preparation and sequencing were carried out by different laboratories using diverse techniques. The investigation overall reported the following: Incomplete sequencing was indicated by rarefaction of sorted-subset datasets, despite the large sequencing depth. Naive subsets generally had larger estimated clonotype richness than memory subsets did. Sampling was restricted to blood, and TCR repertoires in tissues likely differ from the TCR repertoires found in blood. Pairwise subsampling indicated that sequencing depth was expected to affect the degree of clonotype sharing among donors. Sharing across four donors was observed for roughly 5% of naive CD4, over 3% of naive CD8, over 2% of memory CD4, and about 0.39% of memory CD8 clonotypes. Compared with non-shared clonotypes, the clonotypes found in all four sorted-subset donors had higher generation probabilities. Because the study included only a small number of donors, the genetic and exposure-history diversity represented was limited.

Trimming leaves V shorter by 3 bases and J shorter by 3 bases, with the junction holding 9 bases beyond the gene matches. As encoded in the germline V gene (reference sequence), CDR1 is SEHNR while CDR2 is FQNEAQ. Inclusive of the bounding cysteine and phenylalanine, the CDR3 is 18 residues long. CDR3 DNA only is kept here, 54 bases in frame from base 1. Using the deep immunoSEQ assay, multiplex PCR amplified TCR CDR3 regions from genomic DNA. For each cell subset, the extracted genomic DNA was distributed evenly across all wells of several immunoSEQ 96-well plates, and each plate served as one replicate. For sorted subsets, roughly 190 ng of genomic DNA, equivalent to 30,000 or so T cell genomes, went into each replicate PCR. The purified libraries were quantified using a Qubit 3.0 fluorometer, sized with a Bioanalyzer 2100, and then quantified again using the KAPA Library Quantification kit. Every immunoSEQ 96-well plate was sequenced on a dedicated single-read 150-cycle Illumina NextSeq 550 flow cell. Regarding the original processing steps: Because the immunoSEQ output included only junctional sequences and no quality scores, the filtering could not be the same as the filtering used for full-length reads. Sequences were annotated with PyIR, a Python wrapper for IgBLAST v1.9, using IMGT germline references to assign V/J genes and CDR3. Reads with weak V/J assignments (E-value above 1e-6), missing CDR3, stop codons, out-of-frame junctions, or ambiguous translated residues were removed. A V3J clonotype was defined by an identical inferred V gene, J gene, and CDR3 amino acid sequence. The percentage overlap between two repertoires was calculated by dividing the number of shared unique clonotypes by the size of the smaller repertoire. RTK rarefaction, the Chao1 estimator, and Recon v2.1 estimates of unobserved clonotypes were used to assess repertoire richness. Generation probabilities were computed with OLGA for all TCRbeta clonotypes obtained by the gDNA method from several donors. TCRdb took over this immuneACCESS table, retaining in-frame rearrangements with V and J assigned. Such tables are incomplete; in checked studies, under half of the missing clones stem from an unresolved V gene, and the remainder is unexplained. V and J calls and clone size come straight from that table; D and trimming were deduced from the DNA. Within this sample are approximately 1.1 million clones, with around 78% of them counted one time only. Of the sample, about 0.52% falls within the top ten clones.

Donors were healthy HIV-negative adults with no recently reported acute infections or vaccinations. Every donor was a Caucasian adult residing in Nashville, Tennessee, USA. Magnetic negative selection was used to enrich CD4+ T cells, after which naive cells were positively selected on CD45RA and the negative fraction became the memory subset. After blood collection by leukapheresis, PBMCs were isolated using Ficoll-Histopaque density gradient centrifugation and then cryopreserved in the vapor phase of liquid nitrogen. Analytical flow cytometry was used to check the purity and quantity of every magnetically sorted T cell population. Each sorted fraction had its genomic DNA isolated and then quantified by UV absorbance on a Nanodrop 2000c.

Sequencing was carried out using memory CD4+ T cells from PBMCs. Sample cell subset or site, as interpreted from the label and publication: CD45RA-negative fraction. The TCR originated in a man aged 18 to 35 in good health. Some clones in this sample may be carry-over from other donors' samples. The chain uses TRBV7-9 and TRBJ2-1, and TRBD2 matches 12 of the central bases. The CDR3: CASSFAGLAGLNYNEQFF. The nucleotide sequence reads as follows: TGTGCCAGCAGCTTCGCTGGACTAGCGGGACTTAACTACAATGAGCAGTTCTTC. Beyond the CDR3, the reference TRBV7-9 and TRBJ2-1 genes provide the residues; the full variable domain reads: DTGVSQNPRHKITKRGQNVTFRCDPISEHNRLYWYRQTLGQGPEFLTYFQNEAQLEKSRLLSDRFSAERPKGSFSTLEIQRTEQGDSAMYLCASSFAGLAGLNYNEQFFGPGTRLTVL.